A single sample is the source of the 5 T cell receptor beta chains below, sequenced in a study of blood T cell repertoires in COVID-19. This table comes from immunoSEQ multiplex PCR, and its TCRdb copy is limited to in-frame clones, with some not included. Among fewer than 200,000 clones listed, roughly 80% were seen once. The specimen sequenced was PBMCs or T cells enriched from blood (not recorded which). The receptors originated from a woman aged 50 to 65 who had recovered from COVID-19.

V is TRBV20-1 and J is TRBJ2-7; possibly TRBD2 for D (5 bases). The V gene lost 3 bases and the J gene lost 0 bases, with 27 bases spanning the gap. The germline gives CDR1 DFQATT, CDR2 SNEGSKA (reference sequence). The CDR3 loop spans 19 amino acids. The CDR3 reads CSASLVEAELPFSSYEQYV. DNA of the CDR3: TGCAGTGCTAGTTTGGTGGAAGCGGAGCTTCCTTTTAGCTCCTACGAGCAGTACGTC.

This clone was recorded only once. The chain carries TRBV19 and TRBJ1-6; D remains unclear. Germline V gene sequence: CDR1 LNHDA, CDR2 SQIVND (reference sequence). V was clipped by 2 bases and J by 9 bases, with 11 bases between them. This CDR3 region has 14 residues. The CDR3 sequence is CASSISYQFSPLHF. The CDR3 DNA follows: TGTGCCAGTAGTATAAGTTATCAGTTTTCACCCCTCCACTTT.

This clone was found once. The V gene is TRBV5-6, the J gene TRBJ2-3; D call uncertain. Germline CDR1 is SGHDT and CDR2 is YYEEEE. The CDR3 sequence is 11 residues long. V lost 2 bases to trimming and J lost 5 bases, with 3 bases between them. CDR3 bases: TGTGCCAGCAGCTTCAGAGATACGCAGTATTTT. Encoded protein: CASSFRDTQYF.

The chain couples TRBV11-3 to TRBJ2-2; D is unresolved. Germline V lookup: CDR1 SGHNT, CDR2 YENEEA. The V and J ends lost 0 bases and 4 bases respectively, with 3 bases between them. The length of the CDR3 is 13 residues. The CDR3 region has the DNA TGTGCCAGCAGCTTAGATCGCACCGGGGAGCTGTTTTTT. As protein: CASSLDRTGELFF.

Written as DNA, the CDR3 is TGCGCCAGCAGCTTATTGGGCCTGACAGGTCCTAATGAAAAACTGTTTTTT. This sequence encodes CASSLLGLTGPNEKLFF. The V and J genes are TRBV5-1 and TRBJ1-4, with TRBD1 as a possible D gene (6 bases). Trimming pared 2 bases from V and 3 bases from J, leaving 17 bases between. Germline V gene sequence: CDR1 SGHRS, CDR2 YFSETQ. This CDR3 region has 17 residues.